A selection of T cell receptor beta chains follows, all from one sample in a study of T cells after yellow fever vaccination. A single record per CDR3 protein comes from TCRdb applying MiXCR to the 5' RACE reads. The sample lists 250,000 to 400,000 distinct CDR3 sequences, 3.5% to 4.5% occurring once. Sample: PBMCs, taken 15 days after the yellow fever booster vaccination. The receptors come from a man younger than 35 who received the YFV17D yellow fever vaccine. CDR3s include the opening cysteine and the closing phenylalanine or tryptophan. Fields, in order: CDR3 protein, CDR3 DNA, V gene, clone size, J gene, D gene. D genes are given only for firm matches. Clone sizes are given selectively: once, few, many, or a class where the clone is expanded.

CDR3: CASSLGLLLSGNTIYF
DNA: TGCGCCAGCAGCTTGGGTCTGCTCCTCTCTGGAAACACCATATATTTT
V: TRBV5-1
size: NA
J: TRBJ1-3
D: NA

CDR3: CATSDFPRHLLGDEQFF
DNA: TGTGCCACCAGTGATTTTCCCCGACATCTCCTGGGGGATGAGCAGTTCTTC
V: TRBV24-1
size: NA
J: TRBJ2-1
D: NA

CDR3: CSAGREPQETQYF
DNA: TGCAGTGCTGGGCGGGAGCCGCAAGAGACCCAGTACTTC
V: TRBV20-1
size: NA
J: TRBJ2-5
D: TRBD2

CDR3: CASSDRDRHSNQPQHF
DNA: TGTGCCAGCAGTGATCGGGACAGGCATAGCAATCAGCCCCAGCATTTT
V: TRBV12-3/TRBV12-4
size: NA
J: TRBJ1-5
D: TRBD1

CDR3: CASSSRSGNQPQHF
DNA: TGTGCCAGCAGCTCCAGGTCGGGGAATCAGCCCCAGCATTTT
V: TRBV7-2
size: many
J: TRBJ1-5
D: NA

CDR3: CASSSDRHWVRNQPQHF
DNA: TGTGCCAGCAGCTCGGACAGGCACTGGGTACGCAATCAGCCCCAGCATTTT
V: TRBV12-3/TRBV12-4
size: NA
J: TRBJ1-5
D: TRBD1

CDR3: CASTLEGTSGSGDTQYF
DNA: TGTGCCAGCACCCTCGAGGGGACTAGCGGGTCGGGAGATACGCAGTATTTT
V: TRBV12-3/TRBV12-4
size: NA
J: TRBJ2-3
D: TRBD2

CDR3: CASSFTGLRSYEQYF
DNA: TGCGCCAGCAGCTTTACGGGACTACGAAGCTACGAGCAGTACTTC
V: TRBV5-1
size: many
J: TRBJ2-7
D: TRBD2

CDR3: CASSLVDWTGFIYEQYF
DNA: TGTGCCAGCAGCTTAGTGGATTGGACAGGGTTTATCTACGAGCAGTACTTC
V: TRBV7-2
size: few
J: TRBJ2-7
D: TRBD1

CDR3: CASSVGTGGNIQYF
DNA: TGTGCCAGCAGTGTCGGGACTGGGGGTAACATTCAGTACTTC
V: TRBV5-4
size: NA
J: TRBJ2-4
D: NA

CDR3: CASTRSNYGYTF
DNA: TGTGCCAGCACCAGGTCTAACTATGGCTACACCTTC
V: TRBV12-3/TRBV12-4
size: few
J: TRBJ1-2
D: NA